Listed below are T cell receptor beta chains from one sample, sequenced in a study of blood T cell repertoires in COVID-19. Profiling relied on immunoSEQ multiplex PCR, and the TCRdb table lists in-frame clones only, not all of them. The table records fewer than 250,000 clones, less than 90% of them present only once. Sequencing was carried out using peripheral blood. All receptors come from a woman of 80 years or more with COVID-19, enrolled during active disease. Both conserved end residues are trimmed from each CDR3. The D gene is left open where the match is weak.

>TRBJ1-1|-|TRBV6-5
ASSYSMRANTEAF
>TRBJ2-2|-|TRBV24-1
ATSDSRGDTGELF
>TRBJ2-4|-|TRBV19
ASSIDTLVWY
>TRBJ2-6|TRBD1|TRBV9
ASSVTGGYSSGANVLT
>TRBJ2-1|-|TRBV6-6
ASSYIGSQPGEQF
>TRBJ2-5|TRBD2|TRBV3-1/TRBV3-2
ASRVSGGAQETQY
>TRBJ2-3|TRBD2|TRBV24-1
ATSDLGLAGVTDTQY
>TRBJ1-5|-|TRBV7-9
ASSLAVREDQPQH
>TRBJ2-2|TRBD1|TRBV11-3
ASSVRGSAGELF
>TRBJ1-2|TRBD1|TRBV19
ASARDSPKDGYT
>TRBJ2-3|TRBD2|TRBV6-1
ASSETSTSRPSTDTQY
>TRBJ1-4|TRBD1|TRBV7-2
ASSLGQGQDEKLF
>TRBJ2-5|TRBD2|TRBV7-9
ASSSRAGEGETQY
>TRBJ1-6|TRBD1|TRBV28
ASSPDRGTYNSPLH
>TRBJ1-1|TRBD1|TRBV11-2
ASSLEGGVIRGEAF
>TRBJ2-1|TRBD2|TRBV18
ASSPPASGGSNEQF
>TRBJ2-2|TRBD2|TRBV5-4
ASSARAGGNTGELF
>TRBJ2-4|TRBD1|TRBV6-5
ASSYGTEIKYIQY
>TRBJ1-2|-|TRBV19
ASSIWQSYGYT
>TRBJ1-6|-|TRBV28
ASSPLNVGQNSPLH
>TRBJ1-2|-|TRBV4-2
ASSQVRGMGGYT
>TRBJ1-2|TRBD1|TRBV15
ATSRDAGTGVT
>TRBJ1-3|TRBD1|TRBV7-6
ASSRGTVSGNTIY
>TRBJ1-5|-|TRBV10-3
AISETGYNQPQH
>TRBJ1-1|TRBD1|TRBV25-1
ASSADRGMNTEAF
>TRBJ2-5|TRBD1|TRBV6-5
ASSPQGETQY
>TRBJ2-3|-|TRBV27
ASSSGSRRDTQY
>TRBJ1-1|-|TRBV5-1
ASSLGQGGSTEAF
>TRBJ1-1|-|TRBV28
ASCASGTEAF
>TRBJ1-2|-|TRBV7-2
ASSFTTVDGYT
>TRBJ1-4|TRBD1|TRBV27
ASSDRAGNEKLF
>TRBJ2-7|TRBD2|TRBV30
AWRPGGLGYEQY
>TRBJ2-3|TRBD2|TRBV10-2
ASRSGGQTDTQY
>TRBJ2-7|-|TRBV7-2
ASSLPWSDTYEQY
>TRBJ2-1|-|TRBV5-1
ASSLDMRNEQF
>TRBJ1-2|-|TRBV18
ASSPPQQGYGYT
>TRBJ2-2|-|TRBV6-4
ASSDESAGELF